This TCR beta chain came from a study of Ad26.COV2.S vaccination and SARS-CoV-2 variants. Across the study: Donor allocation was to the COV1001 Ad26.COV2.S trial arm.

There are a few counts of this clone. Its specificity is not known. The length of the CDR3 is 12 residues. Germline CDR1 and CDR2: SGDLS and YYNGEE. Trimming cost V 3 bases and J 6 bases, with 6 bases left between them. General study findings and limits: Measures of TCR breadth and depth may have fallen short of total T cell responses.

The data were produced by immunoSEQ multiplex PCR, yet TCRdb's version contains in-frame clones alone and is incomplete. The sample has about 500,000 clones; roughly nine tenths are singletons. Indicated treatment: over 15 received Ad26.COV2.S at low or high dose, single or two shots; several received placebo; per-sample allocation not given. Following the first vaccine or placebo injection, samples were taken on day 63. This clonotype was sampled from a person aged 18-65 years who received the Ad26.COV2.S COVID-19 vaccine or a placebo. The chain is built from TRBV9 and TRBJ2-2; a weak D match, TRBD1 (6 bases). The sample was peripheral blood, taken in a trial of Ad26.COV2.S vaccine versus placebo. In nucleotides, the CDR3 is TGTGCCAGCAGCGAGGGGGCCGGGGAGCTGTTTTTT. This encodes CASSEGAGELFF.